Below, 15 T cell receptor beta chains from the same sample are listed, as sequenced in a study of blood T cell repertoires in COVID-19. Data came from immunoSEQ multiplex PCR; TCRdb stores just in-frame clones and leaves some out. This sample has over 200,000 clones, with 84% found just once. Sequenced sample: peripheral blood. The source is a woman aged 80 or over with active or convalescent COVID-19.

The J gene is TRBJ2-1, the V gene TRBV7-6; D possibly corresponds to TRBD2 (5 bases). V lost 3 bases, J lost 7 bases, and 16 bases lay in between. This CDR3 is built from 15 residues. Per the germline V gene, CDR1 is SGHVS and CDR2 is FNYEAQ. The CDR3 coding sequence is TGTGCCAGCAGCTTGGGTGGGCGTCGAGGGAATGAGCAGTTCTTC. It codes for CASSLGGRRGNEQFF. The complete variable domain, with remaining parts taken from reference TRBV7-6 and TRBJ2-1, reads GAGVSQSPRYKVTKRGQDVALRCDPISGHVSLYWYRQALGQGPEFLTYFNYEAQQDKSGLPNDRFSAERPEGSISTLTIQRTEQRDSAMYRCASSLGGRRGNEQFFGPGTRLTVL.

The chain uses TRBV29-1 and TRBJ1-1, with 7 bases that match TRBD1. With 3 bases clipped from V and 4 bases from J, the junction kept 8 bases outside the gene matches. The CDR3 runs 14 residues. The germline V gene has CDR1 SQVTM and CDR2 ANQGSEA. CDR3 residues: CSVEMTGLTTEAFF. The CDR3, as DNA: TGCAGCGTTGAGATGACAGGGCTGACCACTGAAGCTTTCTTT.

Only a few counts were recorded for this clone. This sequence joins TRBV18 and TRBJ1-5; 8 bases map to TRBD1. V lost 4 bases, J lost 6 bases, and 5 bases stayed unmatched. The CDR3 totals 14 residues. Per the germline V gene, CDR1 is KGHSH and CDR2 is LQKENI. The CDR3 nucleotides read TGTGCCAGCTCACAGACAGGGGAGGTTCAGCCCCAGCATTTT. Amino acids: CASSQTGEVQPQHF.

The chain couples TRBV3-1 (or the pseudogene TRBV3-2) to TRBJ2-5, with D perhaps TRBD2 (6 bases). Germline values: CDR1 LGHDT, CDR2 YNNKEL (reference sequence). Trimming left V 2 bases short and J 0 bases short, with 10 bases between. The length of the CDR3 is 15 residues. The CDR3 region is CASSQWDSNQETQYF. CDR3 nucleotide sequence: TGTGCCAGCAGCCAATGGGACTCAAACCAAGAGACCCAGTACTTC.

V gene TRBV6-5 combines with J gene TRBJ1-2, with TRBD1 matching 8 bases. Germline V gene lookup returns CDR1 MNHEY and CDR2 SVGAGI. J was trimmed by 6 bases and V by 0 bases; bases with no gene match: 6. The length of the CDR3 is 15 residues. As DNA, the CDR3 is TGTGCCAGCAGTTACTCCCCAGGGGGCTTGAATGGCTACACCTTC. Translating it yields CASSYSPGGLNGYTF.

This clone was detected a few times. The CDR3 DNA sequence: TGTGCCAGCAGCTTACCGGGGAATCAGCCCCAGCATTTT. Residues: CASSLPGNQPQHF. The chain employs TRBV7-8 and TRBJ1-5; no clear D gene. Germline CDR1 and CDR2: SGHVS and FQNEAQ. Trimming took off 2 bases at V and 4 bases at J, with 6 bases between the two ends. This CDR3 has 13 amino acids.

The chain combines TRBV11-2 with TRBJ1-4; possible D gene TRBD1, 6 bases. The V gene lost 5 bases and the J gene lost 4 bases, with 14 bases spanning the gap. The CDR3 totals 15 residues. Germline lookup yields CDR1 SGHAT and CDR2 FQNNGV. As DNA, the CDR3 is TGTGCCAGCAGCGCTACAGGGATCCTTAATGAAAAACTGTTTTTT. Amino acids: CASSATGILNEKLFF.

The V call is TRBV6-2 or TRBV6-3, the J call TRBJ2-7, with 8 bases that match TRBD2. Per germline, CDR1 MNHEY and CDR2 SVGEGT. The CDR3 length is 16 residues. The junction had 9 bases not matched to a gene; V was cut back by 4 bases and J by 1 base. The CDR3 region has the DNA TGTGCCAGCAGTTCCGATCGGAGCGGGGGATCCTACGAGCAGTACTTC. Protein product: CASSSDRSGGSYEQYF.

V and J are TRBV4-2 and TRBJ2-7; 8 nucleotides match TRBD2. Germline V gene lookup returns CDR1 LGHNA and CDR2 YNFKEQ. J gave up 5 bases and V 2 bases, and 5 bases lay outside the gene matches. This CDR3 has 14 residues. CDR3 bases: TGTGCCAGCAGCCAATCGGAGACTAGCGACGAGCAGTACTTC. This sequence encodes CASSQSETSDEQYF.

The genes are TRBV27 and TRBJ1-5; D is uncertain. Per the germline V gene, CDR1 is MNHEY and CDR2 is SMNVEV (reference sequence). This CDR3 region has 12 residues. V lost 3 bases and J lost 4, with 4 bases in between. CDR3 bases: TGTGCCAGCAGTTTCCCGAATCAGCCCCAGCATTTT. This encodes CASSFPNQPQHF.

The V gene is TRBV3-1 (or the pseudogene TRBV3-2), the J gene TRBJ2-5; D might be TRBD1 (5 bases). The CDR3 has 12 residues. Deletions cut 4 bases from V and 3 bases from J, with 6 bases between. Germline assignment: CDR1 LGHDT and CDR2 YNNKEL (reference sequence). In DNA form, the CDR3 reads TGTGCCAGCAGCCGGACAAAAGAGACCCAGTACTTC. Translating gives CASSRTKETQYF.

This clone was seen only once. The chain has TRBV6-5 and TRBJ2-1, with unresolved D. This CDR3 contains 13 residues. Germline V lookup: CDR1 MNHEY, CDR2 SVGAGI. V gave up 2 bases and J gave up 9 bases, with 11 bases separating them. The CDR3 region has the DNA TGTGCCAGCAGTTACACACAGACAAGTGAGCAGTTCTTC. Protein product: CASSYTQTSEQFF.

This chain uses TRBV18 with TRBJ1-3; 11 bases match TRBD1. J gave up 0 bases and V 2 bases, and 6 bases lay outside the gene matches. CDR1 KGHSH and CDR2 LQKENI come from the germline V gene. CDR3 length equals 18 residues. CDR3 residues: CASSPTGQGAGSGNTIYF. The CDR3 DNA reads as TGTGCCAGCTCACCAACTGGACAGGGGGCCGGCTCTGGAAACACCATATATTTT. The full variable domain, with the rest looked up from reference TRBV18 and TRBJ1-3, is NAGVMQNPRHLVRRRGQEARLRCSPMKGHSHVYWYRQLPEEGLKFMVYLQKENIIDESGMPKERFSAEFPKEGPSILRIQQVVRGDSAAYFCASSPTGQGAGSGNTIYFGEGSWLTVV.

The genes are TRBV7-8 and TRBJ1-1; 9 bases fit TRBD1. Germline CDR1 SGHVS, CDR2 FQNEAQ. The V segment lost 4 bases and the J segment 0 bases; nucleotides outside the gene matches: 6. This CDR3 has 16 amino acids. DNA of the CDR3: TGTGCCAGCAGCTCCTTCGGGACAGGGTTGAACACTGAAGCTTTCTTT. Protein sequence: CASSSFGTGLNTEAFF.

CDR3 amino acids: CASSATSGKVSEQFF. For the CDR3, the DNA is TGTGCCAGCAGCGCGACTAGCGGGAAAGTCAGCGAGCAGTTCTTC. This sequence joins TRBV9 and TRBJ2-1; 11 positions match TRBD2. Looked up from germline, CDR1 is SGDLS and CDR2 is YYNGEE. The CDR3 extends over 15 amino acids. The V gene end was trimmed by 3 bases and the J gene end by 10 bases; junction bases not matched to a gene: 9.